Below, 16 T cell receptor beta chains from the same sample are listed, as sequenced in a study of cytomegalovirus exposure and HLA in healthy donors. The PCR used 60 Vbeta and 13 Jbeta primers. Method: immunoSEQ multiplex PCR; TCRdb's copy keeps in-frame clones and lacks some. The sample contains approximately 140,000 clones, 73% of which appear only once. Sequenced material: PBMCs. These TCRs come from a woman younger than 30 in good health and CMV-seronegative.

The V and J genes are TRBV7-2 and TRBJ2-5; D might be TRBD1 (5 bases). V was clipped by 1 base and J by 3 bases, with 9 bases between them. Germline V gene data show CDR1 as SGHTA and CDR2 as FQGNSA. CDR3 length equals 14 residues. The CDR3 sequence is CASSLGVREETQYF. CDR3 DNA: TGTGCCAGCAGCTTAGGGGTCAGGGAAGAGACCCAGTACTTC. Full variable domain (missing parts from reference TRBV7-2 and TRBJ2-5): GAGVSQSPSNKVTEKGKDVELRCDPISGHTALYWYRQSLGQGLEFLIYFQGNSAPDKSGLPSDRFSAERTGGSVSTLTIQRTQQEDSAVYLCASSLGVREETQYFGPGTRLLVL.

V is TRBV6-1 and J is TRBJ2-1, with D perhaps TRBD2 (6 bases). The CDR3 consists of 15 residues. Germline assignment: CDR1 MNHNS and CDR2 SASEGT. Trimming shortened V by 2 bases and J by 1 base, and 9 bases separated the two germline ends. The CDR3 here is CASSEWRDSYNEQFF. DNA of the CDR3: TGTGCCAGCAGTGAATGGCGGGATTCCTACAATGAGCAGTTCTTC.

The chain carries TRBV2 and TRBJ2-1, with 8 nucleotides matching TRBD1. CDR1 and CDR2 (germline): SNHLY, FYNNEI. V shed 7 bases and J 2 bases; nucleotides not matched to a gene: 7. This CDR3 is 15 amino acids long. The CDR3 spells CASKGGTGPYNEQFF. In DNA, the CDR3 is TGTGCCAGCAAGGGCGGGACAGGTCCCTACAATGAGCAGTTCTTC.

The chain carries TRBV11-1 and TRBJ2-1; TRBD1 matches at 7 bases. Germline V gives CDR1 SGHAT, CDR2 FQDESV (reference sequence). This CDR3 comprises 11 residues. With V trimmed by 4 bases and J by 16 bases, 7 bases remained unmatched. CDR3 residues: CASSSQTGNFF. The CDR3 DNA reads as TGTGCCAGCAGCTCCCAGACAGGGAATTTCTTC.

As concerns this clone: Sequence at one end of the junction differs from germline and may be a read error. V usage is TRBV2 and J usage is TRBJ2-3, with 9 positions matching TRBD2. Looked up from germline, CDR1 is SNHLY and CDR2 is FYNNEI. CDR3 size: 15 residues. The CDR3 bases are TGTGCCAGCAGTGAAGGTCCAGCGGGGGGCGTCTTCCTGCATTTT. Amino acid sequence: CASSEGPAGGVFLHF.

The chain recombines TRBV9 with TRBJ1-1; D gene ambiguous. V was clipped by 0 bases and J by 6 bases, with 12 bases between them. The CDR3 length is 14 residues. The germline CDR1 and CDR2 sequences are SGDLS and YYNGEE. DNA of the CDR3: TGTGCCAGCAGCGTAGTTCCGGGTTCGGCTGAAGCTTTCTTT. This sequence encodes CASSVVPGSAEAFF.

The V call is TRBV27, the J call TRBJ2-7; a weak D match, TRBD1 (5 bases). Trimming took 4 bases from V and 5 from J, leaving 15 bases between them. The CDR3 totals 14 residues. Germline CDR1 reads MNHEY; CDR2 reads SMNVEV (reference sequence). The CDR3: CASSSPGRGHEQYF. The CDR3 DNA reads TGTGCCAGCAGTTCCCCAGGTAGGGGCCACGAGCAGTACTTC.

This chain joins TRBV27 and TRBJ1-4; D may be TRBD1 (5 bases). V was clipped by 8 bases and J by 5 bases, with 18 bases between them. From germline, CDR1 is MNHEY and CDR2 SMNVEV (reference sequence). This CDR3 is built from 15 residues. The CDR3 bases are TGTGCCAGCCGAGCGTCGACAGATTGGAATGAAAAACTGTTTTTT. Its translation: CASRASTDWNEKLFF.

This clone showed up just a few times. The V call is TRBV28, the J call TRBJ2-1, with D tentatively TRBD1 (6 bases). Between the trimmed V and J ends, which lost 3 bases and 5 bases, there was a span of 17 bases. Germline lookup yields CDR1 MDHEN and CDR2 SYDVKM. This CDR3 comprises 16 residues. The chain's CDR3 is CASSFPRDTANNEQFF. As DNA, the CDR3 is TGTGCCAGCAGTTTTCCCCGGGACACGGCTAACAATGAGCAGTTCTTC.

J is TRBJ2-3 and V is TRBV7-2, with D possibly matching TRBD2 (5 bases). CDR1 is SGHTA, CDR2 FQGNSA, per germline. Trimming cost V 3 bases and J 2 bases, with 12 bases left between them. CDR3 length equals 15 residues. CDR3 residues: CASSFFPSPTDTQYF. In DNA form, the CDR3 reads TGTGCCAGCAGCTTCTTTCCTAGCCCCACAGATACGCAGTATTTT.

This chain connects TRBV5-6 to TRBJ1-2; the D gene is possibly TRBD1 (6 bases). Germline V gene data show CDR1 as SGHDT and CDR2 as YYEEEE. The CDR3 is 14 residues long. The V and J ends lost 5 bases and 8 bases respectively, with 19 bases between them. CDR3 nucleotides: TGTGCCAGCAGATTCGTCGGGACATACTCCGGCTACACCTTC. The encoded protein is CASRFVGTYSGYTF.

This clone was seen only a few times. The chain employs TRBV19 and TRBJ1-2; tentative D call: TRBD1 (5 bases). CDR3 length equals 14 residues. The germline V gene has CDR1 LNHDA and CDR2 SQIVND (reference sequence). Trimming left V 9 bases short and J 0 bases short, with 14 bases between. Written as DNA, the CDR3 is TGTGCCAGCAAGCCGACAGATCCTAACTATGGCTACACCTTC. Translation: CASKPTDPNYGYTF.

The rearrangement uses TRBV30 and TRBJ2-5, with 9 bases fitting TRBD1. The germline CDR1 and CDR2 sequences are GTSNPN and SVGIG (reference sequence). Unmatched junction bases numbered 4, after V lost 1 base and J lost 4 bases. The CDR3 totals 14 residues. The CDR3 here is CAWSGGTGPETQYF. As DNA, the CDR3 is TGTGCCTGGAGTGGGGGGACAGGGCCAGAGACCCAGTACTTC.

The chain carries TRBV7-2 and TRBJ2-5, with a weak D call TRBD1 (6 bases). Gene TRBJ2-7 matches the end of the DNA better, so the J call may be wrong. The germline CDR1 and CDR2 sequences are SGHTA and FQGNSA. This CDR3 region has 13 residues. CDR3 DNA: TGTGCCAGCAGCTTAGACAGGGTCTACGAGCAGTACTTC. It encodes CASSLDRVYEQYF.

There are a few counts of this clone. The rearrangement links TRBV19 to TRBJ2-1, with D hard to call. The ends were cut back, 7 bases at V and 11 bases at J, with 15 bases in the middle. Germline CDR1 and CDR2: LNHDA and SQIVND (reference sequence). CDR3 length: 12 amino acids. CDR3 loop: CASNSKYGQQFF. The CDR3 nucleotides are TGTGCCAGTAACTCAAAGTATGGGCAGCAGTTCTTC.

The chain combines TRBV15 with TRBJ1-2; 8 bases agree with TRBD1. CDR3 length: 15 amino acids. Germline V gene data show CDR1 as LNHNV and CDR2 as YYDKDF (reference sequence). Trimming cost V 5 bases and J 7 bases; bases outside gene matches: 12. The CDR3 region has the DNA TGTGCCACCAGCTACAAGGACAGGGACTATAGTGGCTACACCTTC. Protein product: CATSYKDRDYSGYTF.